This section outlines one T cell receptor beta chain sequence together with its context. This sample was included in a study of cytomegalovirus exposure and HLA in healthy donors. The PCR employed 60 Vbeta primers together with 13 Jbeta primers. Profiled with immunoSEQ multiplex PCR; TCRdb holds only in-frame clones, not every one. The sample has about 140,000 clones, around 90% seen once; the top ten hold roughly 0.5%. The CDR3 sequence is 13 residues long. Germline CDR1 and CDR2: ENHRY and SYGVKD. The receptor comes from a woman aged 40 to 49 in good health and CMV-seronegative. The specimen was PBMCs. The rearrangement uses TRBV10-3 and TRBJ2-5; TRBD1 matches at 10 bases. The J call is in doubt because the DNA end fits TRBJ2-7 better. DNA for the CDR3: TGTGCCATCAGGGGACAGGGGATCTACGAGCAGTACTTC. Amino acids: CAIRGQGIYEQYF.